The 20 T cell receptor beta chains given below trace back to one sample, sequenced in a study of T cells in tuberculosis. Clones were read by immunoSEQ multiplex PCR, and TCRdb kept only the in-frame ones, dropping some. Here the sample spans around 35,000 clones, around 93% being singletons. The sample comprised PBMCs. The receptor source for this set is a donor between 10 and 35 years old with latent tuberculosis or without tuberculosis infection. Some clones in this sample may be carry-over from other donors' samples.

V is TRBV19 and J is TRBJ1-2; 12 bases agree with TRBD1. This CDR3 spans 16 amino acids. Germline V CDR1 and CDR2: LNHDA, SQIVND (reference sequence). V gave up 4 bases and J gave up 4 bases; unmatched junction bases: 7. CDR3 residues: CASSRTGTGGVYGYTF. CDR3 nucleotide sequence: TGTGCCAGTAGTAGAACCGGGACAGGGGGCGTCTATGGCTACACCTTC.

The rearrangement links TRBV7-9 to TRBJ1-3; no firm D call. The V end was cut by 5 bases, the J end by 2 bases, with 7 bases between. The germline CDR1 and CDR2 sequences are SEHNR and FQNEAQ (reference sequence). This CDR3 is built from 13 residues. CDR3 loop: CASSPKAGNTIYF. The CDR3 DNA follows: TGTGCCAGCAGCCCTAAAGCTGGAAACACCATATATTTT.

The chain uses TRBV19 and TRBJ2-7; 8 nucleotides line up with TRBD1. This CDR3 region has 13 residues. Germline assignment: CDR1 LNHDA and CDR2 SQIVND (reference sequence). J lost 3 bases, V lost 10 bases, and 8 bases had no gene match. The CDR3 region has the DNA TGTGCCACCGCGGGACAGGCTCGCTACGAGCAGTACTTC. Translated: CATAGQARYEQYF.

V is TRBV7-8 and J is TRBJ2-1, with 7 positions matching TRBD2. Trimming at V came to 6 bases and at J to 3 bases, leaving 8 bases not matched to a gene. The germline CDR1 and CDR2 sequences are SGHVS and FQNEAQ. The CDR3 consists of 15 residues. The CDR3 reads CASRPERGFYNEQFF. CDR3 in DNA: TGTGCCAGCAGACCCGAGCGGGGCTTCTACAATGAGCAGTTCTTC.

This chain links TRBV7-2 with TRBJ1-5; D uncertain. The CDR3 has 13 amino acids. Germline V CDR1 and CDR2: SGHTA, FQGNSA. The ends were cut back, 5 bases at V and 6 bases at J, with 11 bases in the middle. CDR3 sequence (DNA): TGTGCCAGCAGCCCGAGCACGAGTCAGCCCCAGCATTTT. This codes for CASSPSTSQPQHF.

The CDR3 DNA is TGTGCCAGCAGTTACGCCAGTATGAACACTGAAGCTTTCTTT. It specifies CASSYASMNTEAFF. The rearrangement joins TRBV6-5 to TRBJ1-1; D uncertain. The CDR3 totals 14 residues. The germline V gene has CDR1 MNHEY and CDR2 SVGAGI. V was shortened by 2 bases and J by 0 bases, with 7 bases between the two germline ends.

The CDR3 nucleotides read TGTGCCAGTAGTCGCCCAGGAGAAAAGGGGTCCTCCCTAATTCCCCTCCACTTT. It is translated as CASSRPGEKGSSLIPLHF. The gene calls are TRBV19 and TRBJ1-6; weak D call: TRBD1 (5 bases). The CDR3 is 18 residues long. Germline assignment: CDR1 LNHDA and CDR2 SQIVND (reference sequence). V lost 5 bases, J lost 13 bases, and 30 bases lay in between. Supplemented by reference TRBV19 and TRBJ1-6, the full variable domain reads DGGITQSPKYLFRKEGQNVTLSCEQNLNHDAMYWYRQDPGQGLRLIYYSQIVNDFQKGDIAEGYSVSREKKESFPLTVTSAQKNPTAFYLCASSRPGEKGSSLIPLHFGNGTRLTVT.

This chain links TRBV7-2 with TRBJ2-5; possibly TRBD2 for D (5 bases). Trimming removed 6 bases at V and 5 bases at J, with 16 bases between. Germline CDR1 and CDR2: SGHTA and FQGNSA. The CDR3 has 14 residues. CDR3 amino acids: CASSTYSGWETQYF. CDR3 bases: TGTGCCAGCAGTACCTACTCGGGATGGGAGACCCAGTACTTC.

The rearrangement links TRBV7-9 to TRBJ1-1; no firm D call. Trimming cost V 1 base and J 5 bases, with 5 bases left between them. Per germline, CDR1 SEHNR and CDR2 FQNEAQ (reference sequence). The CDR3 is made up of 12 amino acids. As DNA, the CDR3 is TGTGCCAGCAGCTTAGGGCGGACTGAAGCTTTCTTT. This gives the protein CASSLGRTEAFF.

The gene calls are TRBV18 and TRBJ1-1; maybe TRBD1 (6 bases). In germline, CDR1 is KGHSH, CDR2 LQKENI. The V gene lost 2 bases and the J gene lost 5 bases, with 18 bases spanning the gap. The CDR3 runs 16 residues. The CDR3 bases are TGTGCCAGCTCACCAGATGGCAGGGATAGGGGGACTGAAGCTTTCTTT. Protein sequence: CASSPDGRDRGTEAFF.

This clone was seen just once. The CDR3 DNA sequence: TGTGCCAGCAGCGAAACACCGGGACAGACGTACAATGAGCAGTTCTTC. Amino acid sequence: CASSETPGQTYNEQFF. The chain links TRBV9 to TRBJ2-1, with 7 nucleotides matching TRBD1. Germline V CDR1 and CDR2: SGDLS, YYNGEE. The ends lost 3 bases at V and 4 bases at J; junction bases unmatched: 10. This CDR3 region has 16 residues.

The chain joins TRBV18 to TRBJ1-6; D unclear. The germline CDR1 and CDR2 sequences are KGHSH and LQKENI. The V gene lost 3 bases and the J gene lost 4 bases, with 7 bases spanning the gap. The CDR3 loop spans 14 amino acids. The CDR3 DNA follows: TGTGCCAGCTCACCCGGAGCGTATAATTCACCCCTCCACTTT. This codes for CASSPGAYNSPLHF.

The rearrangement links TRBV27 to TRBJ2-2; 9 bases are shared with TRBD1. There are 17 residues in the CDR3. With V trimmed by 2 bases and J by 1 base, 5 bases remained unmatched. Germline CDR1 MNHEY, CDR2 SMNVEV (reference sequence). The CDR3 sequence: CASSLEPGQGNTGELFF. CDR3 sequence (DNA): TGTGCCAGCAGTTTAGAGCCGGGACAGGGGAACACCGGGGAGCTGTTTTTT.

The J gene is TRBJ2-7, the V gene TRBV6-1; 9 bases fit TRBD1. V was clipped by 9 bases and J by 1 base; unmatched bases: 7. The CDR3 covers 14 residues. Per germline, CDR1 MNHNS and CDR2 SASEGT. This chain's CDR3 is CASTTGGESYEQYF. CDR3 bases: TGTGCCAGTACCACAGGGGGCGAATCCTACGAGCAGTACTTC.

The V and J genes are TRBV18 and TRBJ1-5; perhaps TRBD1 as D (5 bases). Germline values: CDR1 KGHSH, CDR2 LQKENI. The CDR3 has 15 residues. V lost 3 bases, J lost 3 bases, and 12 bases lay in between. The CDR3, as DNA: TGTGCCAGCTCACCGTTGGCAGGGCACAATCAGCCCCAGCATTTT. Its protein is CASSPLAGHNQPQHF.

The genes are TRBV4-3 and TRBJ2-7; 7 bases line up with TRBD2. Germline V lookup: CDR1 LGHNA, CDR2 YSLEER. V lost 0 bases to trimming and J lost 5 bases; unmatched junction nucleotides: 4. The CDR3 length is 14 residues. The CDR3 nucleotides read TGCGCCAGCAGCCAAGATCTAGGGAGGGACGAGCAGTACTTC. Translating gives CASSQDLGRDEQYF.

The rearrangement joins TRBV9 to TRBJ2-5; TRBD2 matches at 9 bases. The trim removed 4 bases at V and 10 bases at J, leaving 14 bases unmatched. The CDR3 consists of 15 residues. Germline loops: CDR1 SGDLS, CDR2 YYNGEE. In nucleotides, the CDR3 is TGTGCCAGCAGCCCGGGACTAGCAGACAACTCGATCCAGTACTTC. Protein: CASSPGLADNSIQYF.

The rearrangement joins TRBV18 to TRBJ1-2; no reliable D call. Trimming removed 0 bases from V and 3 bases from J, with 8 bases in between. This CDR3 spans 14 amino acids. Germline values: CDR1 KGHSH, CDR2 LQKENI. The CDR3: CASSPPGEHYGYTF. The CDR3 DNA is TGTGCCAGCTCACCACCCGGGGAACACTATGGCTACACCTTC.

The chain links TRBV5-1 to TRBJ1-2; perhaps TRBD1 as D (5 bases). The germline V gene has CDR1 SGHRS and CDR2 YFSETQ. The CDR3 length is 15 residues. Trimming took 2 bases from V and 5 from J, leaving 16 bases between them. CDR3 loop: CASSFGGLEEYGYTF. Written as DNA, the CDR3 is TGCGCCAGCAGCTTCGGGGGGTTAGAAGAGTATGGCTACACCTTC.

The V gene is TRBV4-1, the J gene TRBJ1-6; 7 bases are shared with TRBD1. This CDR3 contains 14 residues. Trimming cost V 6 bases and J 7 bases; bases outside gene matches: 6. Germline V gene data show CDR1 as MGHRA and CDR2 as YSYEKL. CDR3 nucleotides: TGCGCCAGCAGTCTGACAGGGCACAATTCACCCCTCCACTTT. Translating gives CASSLTGHNSPLHF.